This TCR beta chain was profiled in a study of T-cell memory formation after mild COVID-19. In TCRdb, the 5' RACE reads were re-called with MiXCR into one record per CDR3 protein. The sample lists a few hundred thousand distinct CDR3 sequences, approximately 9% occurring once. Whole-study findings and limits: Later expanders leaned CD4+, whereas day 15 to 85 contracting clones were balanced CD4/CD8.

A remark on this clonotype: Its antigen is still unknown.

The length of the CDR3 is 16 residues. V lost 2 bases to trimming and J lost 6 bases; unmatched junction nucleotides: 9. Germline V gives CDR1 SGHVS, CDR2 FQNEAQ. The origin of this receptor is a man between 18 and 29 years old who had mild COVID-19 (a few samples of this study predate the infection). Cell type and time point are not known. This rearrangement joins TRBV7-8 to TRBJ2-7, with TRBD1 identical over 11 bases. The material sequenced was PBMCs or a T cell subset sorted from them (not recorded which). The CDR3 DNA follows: TGTGCCAGCAGCTTATTACGGTGGACAGGGGGCAGCGAGCAGTACTTC. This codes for CASSLLRWTGGSEQYF.